These 31 T cell receptor beta chains originate from one sample sequenced in a study of blood T cell repertoires in COVID-19 (TCRdb year 2020). To prepare the library, the immunoSEQ multiplex PCR assay was applied. TCRdb obtained this table from immuneACCESS and retained in-frame rearrangements with V and J assigned. These tables miss some clones; where compared with another copy, unresolved V genes account for less than half of the shortfall, and the remainder is unexplained. The sample has about 260,000 clones on record, nearly 85% of them singletons. Of the sample, around 9.1% falls within the top ten clones. Sequenced: peripheral blood. All receptors come from a human donor in a cohort sampled during active COVID-19.

The V and J genes are TRBV15 and TRBJ2-3; 8 nucleotides match TRBD2. The CDR3 consists of 14 residues. CDR1 is LNHNV, CDR2 YYDKDF, per germline (reference sequence). V lost 1 base to trimming and J lost 4 bases; unmatched junction nucleotides: 1. In nucleotides, the CDR3 is TGTGCCACCAGCAGAGGCGGGGGGCCAGATACGCAGTATTTT. It specifies CATSRGGGPDTQYF.

This chain joins TRBV3-1 (or the pseudogene TRBV3-2) and TRBJ1-4; D may be TRBD1 (5 bases). Looked up from germline, CDR1 is LGHDT and CDR2 is YNNKEL (reference sequence). The CDR3 consists of 16 residues. The germline V and J ends were trimmed by 5 bases and 0 bases, with 13 bases remaining between them. The CDR3 DNA sequence: TGTGCCAGCAGCTCTGAGGGGACTGCAACTAATGAAAAACTGTTTTTT. Protein product: CASSSEGTATNEKLFF.

As concerns this clone: Within the sample, other DNA sequences also encode this same CDR3. The V call is TRBV9, the J call TRBJ2-3, with TRBD2 identical over 9 bases. The CDR3 covers 15 residues. The germline CDR1 and CDR2 sequences are SGDLS and YYNGEE. V shed 0 bases and J 1 base; nucleotides not matched to a gene: 0. The CDR3: CASSVGTSGTDTQYF. The CDR3 DNA reads as TGTGCCAGCAGCGTAGGGACTAGCGGCACAGATACGCAGTATTTT.

This rearrangement joins TRBV6-5 to TRBJ2-7, with D uncertain. Germline loops: CDR1 MNHEY, CDR2 SVGAGI. This CDR3 has 13 residues. Trimming cost V 8 bases and J 0 bases, with 11 bases left between them. CDR3 amino acids: CASGDFSSYEQYF. The CDR3 DNA follows: TGTGCCAGCGGAGATTTTAGCTCCTACGAGCAGTACTTC.

The rearrangement joins TRBV28 to TRBJ1-1, with D hard to call. V shed 5 bases and J shed 1 base, with 14 bases lying between them. The CDR3 loop spans 15 amino acids. Per germline, CDR1 MDHEN and CDR2 SYDVKM. CDR3 sequence (DNA): TGTGCCAGCAGTACCCCAGAGGGTGAGAACACTGAAGCTTTCTTT. Amino acids: CASSTPEGENTEAFF.

This chain uses TRBV5-6 with TRBJ2-3; D may be TRBD2 (5 bases). Trimming took off 4 bases at V and 1 base at J, with 10 bases between the two ends. Looked up from germline, CDR1 is SGHDT and CDR2 is YYEEEE. The CDR3 length is 14 residues. The CDR3 spells CASSRYGGTDTQYF. DNA of the CDR3: TGTGCCAGCAGCAGGTACGGGGGCACAGATACGCAGTATTTT.

As for this clone: Other DNA sequences in this specimen translate into the identical CDR3. The chain links TRBV9 to TRBJ1-1; D unclear. Trimming pared 0 bases from V and 1 base from J, leaving 7 bases between. The V gene's germline CDR1 is SGDLS and CDR2 YYNGEE. The CDR3 loop spans 14 amino acids. The CDR3 protein is CASSVDGGNTEAFF. CDR3 nucleotides: TGTGCCAGCAGCGTAGATGGCGGGAACACTGAAGCTTTCTTT.

This rearrangement joins TRBV27 to TRBJ1-5, with D tentatively TRBD1 (5 bases). The CDR3 contains 15 residues. The V gene's germline CDR1 is MNHEY and CDR2 SMNVEV (reference sequence). V lost 6 bases and J 2 bases, leaving 14 bases between the germline ends. CDR3: CASRVRERGNQPQHF. CDR3 bases: TGTGCCAGCAGAGTCAGGGAAAGGGGCAATCAGCCCCAGCATTTT.

The chain joins TRBV5-1 to TRBJ2-5, with a weak D call TRBD2 (5 bases). The V end lost 1 base, the J end lost 0 bases, and 16 bases lay between the germline ends. CDR1 and CDR2 from the germline V gene are SGHRS and YFSETQ. The CDR3 extends over 17 amino acids. The CDR3 nucleotides read TGCGCCAGCAGCTTGAGGCCTAGCCCCAGGTACCAAGAGACCCAGTACTTC. Translated, it gives CASSLRPSPRYQETQYF.

This rearrangement joins TRBV29-1 to TRBJ2-3, with TRBD2 matching 11 bases. The J segment lost 2 bases and the V segment lost 5 bases, leaving 6 bases of the junction unmatched. Germline loops: CDR1 SQVTM, CDR2 ANQGSEA. This CDR3 contains 15 residues. The CDR3 DNA reads as TGCAGCGTTCTCAAGGGACTAGCGGTCACAGATACGCAGTATTTT. It codes for CSVLKGLAVTDTQYF.

The chain is built from TRBV12-3 or TRBV12-4 and TRBJ1-6; the D gene is possibly TRBD1 (5 bases). V was trimmed by 7 bases and J by 9 bases, leaving 13 bases between them. This CDR3 contains 13 residues. The CDR3 reads CASNTPGISPLHF. In DNA form, the CDR3 reads TGTGCCAGCAATACACCAGGGATTTCACCCCTCCACTTT.

In its sample, this clone was seen once. This sequence joins TRBV19 and TRBJ1-1; perhaps TRBD1 as D (6 bases). CDR3 length: 14 amino acids. CDR1 and CDR2 from the germline V gene are LNHDA and SQIVND (reference sequence). V gave up 7 bases and J gave up 3 bases, with 15 bases separating them. CDR3 in DNA: TGTGCCAGTAATGGGGGGGGCGCGGACACTGAAGCTTTCTTT. Translating gives CASNGGGADTEAFF.

This chain links TRBV19 with TRBJ1-2; the match to TRBD1 covers 7 bases. V gave up 11 bases and J gave up 3 bases; unmatched junction bases: 15. The CDR3 is 15 residues long. Germline V gene sequence: CDR1 LNHDA, CDR2 SQIVND (reference sequence). CDR3 protein: CASCPPGQNYYGYTF. CDR3 coding DNA: TGTGCCTCTTGCCCGCCGGGACAGAATTACTATGGCTACACCTTC.

V gene TRBV5-4 combines with J gene TRBJ1-1; D possibly corresponds to TRBD1 (6 bases). The germline gives CDR1 SGHNT, CDR2 YYREEE (reference sequence). V was shortened by 5 bases and J by 1 base, with 12 bases between the two germline ends. The CDR3 has 14 amino acids. The CDR3: CASRTPGQNTEAFF. Here the CDR3 DNA reads TGTGCCAGCAGAACACCGGGACAGAACACTGAAGCTTTCTTT.

The chain employs TRBV27 and TRBJ1-1; 7 bases match TRBD1. The CDR3 covers 13 residues. V dropped 5 bases and J dropped 8; count of bases not matched to a gene: 8. Germline V gene lookup returns CDR1 MNHEY and CDR2 SMNVEV (reference sequence). CDR3 nucleotides: TGTGCCAGCAGTCAAAACAGGGGTACAGAAGCTTTCTTT. The encoded protein is CASSQNRGTEAFF.

The chain uses TRBV24-1 and TRBJ1-4; D gene ambiguous. Germline CDR1 and CDR2: KGHDR and SFDVKD. The V end lost 3 bases, the J end lost 8 bases, and 12 bases lay between the germline ends. This CDR3 comprises 14 residues. The CDR3 DNA sequence: TGTGCCACCAGTGATGGCCTGGGCGAAGAAAAACTGTTTTTT. This codes for CATSDGLGEEKLFF.

The genes are TRBV25-1 and TRBJ2-3; D is unresolved. Per the germline V gene, CDR1 is MGHDK and CDR2 is SYGVNS. The CDR3 is 16 residues long. V lost 3 bases and J lost 0, with 13 bases in between. CDR3 nucleotides: TGTGCCAGCAGTGATCTCGTAGCCTCTAGCACAGATACGCAGTATTTT. Encoded protein: CASSDLVASSTDTQYF.

The CDR3 spells CSAKPQGNYEQYF. DNA of the CDR3: TGCAGCGCTAAACCACAGGGGAACTACGAGCAGTACTTC. The chain has TRBV29-1 and TRBJ2-7; 7 bases match TRBD1. CDR1 and CDR2 (germline): SQVTM, ANQGSEA. The CDR3 has 13 residues. V shed 7 bases and J 3 bases; nucleotides not matched to a gene: 9.

This clone was seen just once. The chain employs TRBV12-3 or TRBV12-4 and TRBJ2-7; D ambiguous. Trimming stripped 6 bases from V and 4 bases from J, with 7 bases between. CDR3 length: 11 amino acids. CDR3 nucleotide sequence: TGTGCCAGCAGCCACACGTACGAGCAGTACTTC. This sequence encodes CASSHTYEQYF.

J is TRBJ2-1 and V is TRBV4-1, with 9 nucleotides matching TRBD2. The CDR3 spans 19 residues. Germline assignment: CDR1 MGHRA and CDR2 YSYEKL. With 5 bases clipped from V and 1 base from J, the junction kept 15 bases outside the gene matches. CDR3 nucleotide sequence: TGCGCCAGCAGCTCCCCCGGGCGGGGGGGCCATAGGTCCTACAATGAGCAGTTCTTC. Encoded protein: CASSSPGRGGHRSYNEQFF.

This rearrangement joins TRBV6-5 to TRBJ1-6; 9 positions agree with TRBD1. Unmatched junction bases numbered 5, after V lost 10 bases and J lost 7 bases. Germline-derived CDR1 and CDR2 are MNHEY and SVGAGI. The CDR3 totals 13 residues. CDR3 region: CATEGQGNSPLHF. CDR3 DNA: TGTGCCACCGAAGGACAGGGGAATTCACCCCTCCACTTT.

The chain links TRBV7-9 to TRBJ2-3, with 9 bases lining up with TRBD2. V lost 5 bases to trimming and J lost 2 bases; unmatched junction nucleotides: 5. This CDR3 is built from 15 residues. CDR1 and CDR2 (germline): SEHNR, FQNEAQ (reference sequence). The CDR3 loop reads CASSPSGRPTDTQYF. The DNA of the CDR3 is TGTGCCAGCAGCCCCAGCGGGAGGCCCACAGATACGCAGTATTTT.

The CDR3: CASSQVGQARGKLFF. Written as DNA, the CDR3 is TGTGCCAGCAGCCAAGTAGGACAGGCACGAGGAAAACTGTTTTTT. The J gene is TRBJ1-4, the V gene TRBV3-1 (or the pseudogene TRBV3-2); TRBD1 matches 7 bases. This CDR3 has 15 amino acids. The V and J ends lost 1 base and 10 bases, in that order; junction bases with no gene match: 9. Germline V gene data show CDR1 as LGHDT and CDR2 as YNNKEL (reference sequence).

The rearrangement uses TRBV2 and TRBJ2-3; TRBD2 aligns across 13 bases. With 2 bases clipped from V and 6 bases from J, the junction kept 5 bases outside the gene matches. The CDR3 extends over 16 amino acids. The germline gives CDR1 SNHLY, CDR2 FYNNEI. This CDR3 reads CASSERTSGSWDTQYF. The CDR3 bases are TGTGCCAGCAGTGAAAGGACTAGCGGGAGTTGGGATACGCAGTATTTT.

V and J are TRBV4-2 and TRBJ1-1; the D is unclear. The length of the CDR3 is 13 residues. V shed 0 bases and J shed 5 bases, with 7 bases lying between them. Germline CDR1 LGHNA, CDR2 YNFKEQ. The CDR3, as DNA: TGTGCCAGCAGCCAAGAGGCGGGTACTGAAGCTTTCTTT. It yields the protein CASSQEAGTEAFF.

The chain recombines TRBV6-2 or TRBV6-3 with TRBJ2-7, with 8 nucleotides matching TRBD2. This CDR3 has 13 amino acids. The J segment lost 11 bases and the V segment lost 6 bases, leaving 12 bases of the junction unmatched. The germline CDR1 and CDR2 sequences are MNHEY and SVGEGT. The CDR3 DNA reads TGTGCCAGCAGCCTTGTAGGCGGGAGGCCAGAGTACTTC. This sequence encodes CASSLVGGRPEYF.

This clone came up once. The CDR3: CSAVGPRDGYTF. CDR3 nucleotide sequence: TGCAGCGCCGTGGGTCCCAGGGATGGCTACACCTTC. The chain employs TRBV29-1 and TRBJ1-2; weak D call: TRBD1 (5 bases). Trimming removed 7 bases at V and 6 bases at J, with 15 bases between. Germline-derived CDR1 and CDR2 are SQVTM and ANQGSEA. The CDR3 spans 12 residues.

This chain joins TRBV4-2 and TRBJ1-2; TRBD1 matches at 8 bases. CDR3 length: 16 amino acids. Germline lookup yields CDR1 LGHNA and CDR2 YNFKEQ. J lost 1 base, V lost 1 base, and 5 bases had no gene match. Here the CDR3 reads CASSQVQGDVNYGYTF. CDR3 nucleotide sequence: TGTGCCAGCAGCCAAGTACAGGGGGATGTTAACTATGGCTACACCTTC.

CDR3 sequence reads: CASSLAGGVKRETQYF. The CDR3 bases are TGTGCCAGCTCCTTAGCGGGGGGGGTTAAAAGAGAGACCCAGTACTTC. The chain has TRBV3-1 (or the pseudogene TRBV3-2) and TRBJ2-5; 11 bases match TRBD2. The trim removed 8 bases at V and 4 bases at J, leaving 12 bases unmatched. The length of the CDR3 is 16 residues. Per the germline V gene, CDR1 is LGHDT and CDR2 is YNNKEL (reference sequence).

The rearrangement joins TRBV12-5 to TRBJ2-5; TRBD1 is a possible D gene (5 bases). Deletions cut 0 bases from V and 1 base from J, with 9 bases between. The CDR3 is 15 residues long. CDR1 is LGHNT and CDR2 is FRNRAP in the germline V gene. CDR3 region: CASGLVGVAQETQYF. In DNA form, the CDR3 reads TGTGCTAGTGGTTTGGTAGGGGTAGCCCAAGAGACCCAGTACTTC.

The V and J genes are TRBV7-8 and TRBJ1-6; 7 bases line up with TRBD1. This CDR3 has 14 amino acids. The V gene's germline CDR1 is SGHVS and CDR2 FQNEAQ. The J segment lost 7 bases and the V segment lost 6 bases, leaving 6 bases of the junction unmatched. The CDR3 sequence is CASSYRGANSPLHF. CDR3 bases: TGTGCCAGCAGTTACAGGGGCGCCAATTCACCCCTCCACTTT. Supplemented by reference TRBV7-8 and TRBJ1-6, the full variable domain reads GAGVSQSPRYKVAKRGQDVALRCDPISGHVSLFWYQQALGQGPEFLTYFQNEAQLDKSGLPSDRFFAERPEGSVSTLKIQRTQQEDSAVYLCASSYRGANSPLHFGNGTRLTVT.